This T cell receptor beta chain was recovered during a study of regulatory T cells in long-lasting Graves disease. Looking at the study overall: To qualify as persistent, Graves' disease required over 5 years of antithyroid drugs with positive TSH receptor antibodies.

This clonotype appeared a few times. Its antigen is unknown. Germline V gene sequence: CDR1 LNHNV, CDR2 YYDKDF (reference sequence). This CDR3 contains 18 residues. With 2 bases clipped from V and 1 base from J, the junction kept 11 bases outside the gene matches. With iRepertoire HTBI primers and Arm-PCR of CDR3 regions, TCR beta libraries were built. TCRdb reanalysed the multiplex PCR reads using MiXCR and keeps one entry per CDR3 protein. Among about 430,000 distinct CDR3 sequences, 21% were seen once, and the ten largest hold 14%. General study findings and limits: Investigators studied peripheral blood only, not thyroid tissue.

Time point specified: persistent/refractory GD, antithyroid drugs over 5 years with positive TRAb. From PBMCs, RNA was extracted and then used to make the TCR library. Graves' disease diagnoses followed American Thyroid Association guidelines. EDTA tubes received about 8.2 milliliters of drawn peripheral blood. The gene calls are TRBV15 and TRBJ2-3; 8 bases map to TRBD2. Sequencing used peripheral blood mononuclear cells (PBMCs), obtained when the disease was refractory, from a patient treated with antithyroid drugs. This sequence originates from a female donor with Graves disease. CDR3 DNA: TGTGCCACCAGCAGAAGAAGGTTACTAGCGGCGGGCACAGATACGCAGTATTTT. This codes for CATSRRRLLAAGTDTQYF. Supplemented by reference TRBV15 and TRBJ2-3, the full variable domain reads DAMVIQNPRYQVTQFGKPVTLSCSQTLNHNVMYWYQQKSSQAPKLLFHYYDKDFNNEADTPDNFQSRRPNTSFCFLDIRSPGLGDTAMYLCATSRRRLLAAGTDTQYFGPGTRLTVL.